Here is one T cell receptor (beta chain) with its context. CDR3 size: 17 residues. V gave up 1 base and J gave up 5 bases; unmatched junction bases: 11. Germline V gene data show CDR1 as SGHKS and CDR2 as YYEKEE (reference sequence). The data stem from a study of patients and donors after allogeneic stem cell transplantation. MiXCR, run by TCRdb on the RT-PCR reads, gives a single entry per CDR3 protein. The sample includes hundreds of thousands of distinct CDR3 sequences, under 20% of them seen just once. The receptor was isolated from a human donor who was either an allogeneic HSCT recipient or a stem cell or donor lymphocyte infusion donor (not recorded which). It is not recorded whose cells these are; they may come from a transplant donor. The rearrangement joins TRBV5-5 to TRBJ2-5, with 10 bases matching TRBD1. The sequenced sample consisted of blood, either unsorted or a sorted T cell fraction (not recorded which). CDR3 loop: CASSLRPGTGVGETQYF. The CDR3, as DNA: TGTGCCAGCAGCTTGCGTCCCGGGACAGGGGTGGGGGAGACCCAGTACTTC.